This passage covers 30 T cell receptor beta chains from one sample sequenced in a study of cytomegalovirus exposure and HLA in healthy donors (dated by TCRdb to 2017 to 2019). The library was produced with the immunoSEQ multiplex PCR assay. For the multiplex PCR, a mixture combining 60 forward primers for TCR Vbeta segments and 13 reverse primers for TCR Jbeta segments was used. This immuneACCESS table, as held by TCRdb, lists in-frame sequences with V and J called but not all clones. Of the missing ones, under half trace to an unresolved V gene in checked studies; the others have no known cause. The sample's table covers 90,000 to 120,000 clones. The ten largest make up 0.59% of the sample. Sequenced input: PBMCs. These receptors were collected from a man in his fifties or sixties in good health and CMV-seronegative.

The CDR3 DNA follows: TGTGCCACCAGTCGGGGGAACACTGAAGCTTTCTTT. It is translated as CATSRGNTEAFF. The chain combines TRBV15 with TRBJ1-1; the D is unclear. The V and J ends lost 6 bases and 1 base respectively, with 6 bases between them. Germline-derived CDR1 and CDR2 are LNHNV and YYDKDF (reference sequence). CDR3 length: 12 amino acids.

V gene TRBV7-9 combines with J gene TRBJ2-5; D uncertain. V lost 3 bases and J lost 5, with 10 bases in between. Germline V gene lookup returns CDR1 SEHNR and CDR2 FQNEAQ (reference sequence). CDR3 size: 13 residues. The CDR3, as DNA: TGTGCCAGCAGCTTCTCGGGTTACGAGACCCAGTACTTC. Its translation is CASSFSGYETQYF.

The chain carries TRBV18 and TRBJ2-3; TRBD1 matches at 8 bases. Germline V gene sequence: CDR1 KGHSH, CDR2 LQKENI. V shed 3 bases, J shed 6 bases, and the junction held 14 bases outside the gene matches. The CDR3 is 17 residues long. CDR3 in amino acids: CASSPRDRGVFGDTQYF. CDR3 DNA sequence: TGTGCCAGCTCACCTCGAGACAGGGGAGTTTTCGGGGATACGCAGTATTTT.

J is TRBJ2-5 and V is TRBV19; D not certain. The J call could be wrong; TRBJ2-7 is a better fit for the DNA end. This CDR3 region has 14 residues. CDR1 and CDR2 (germline): LNHDA, SQIVND (reference sequence). The CDR3 protein is CASSIARGSYEQYF. The CDR3 nucleotides are TGTGCCAGTAGTATAGCACGTGGTTCCTACGAGCAGTACTTC.

The rearrangement joins TRBV19 to TRBJ1-2; weak D call: TRBD1 (5 bases). Germline V gives CDR1 LNHDA, CDR2 SQIVND (reference sequence). Deletions cut 6 bases from V and 2 bases from J, with 13 bases between. This CDR3 contains 14 residues. CDR3 coding DNA: TGTGCCAGTAGCCAGCAACAGGCGAACTATGGCTACACCTTC. It encodes CASSQQQANYGYTF. Full variable domain (outside the CDR3, taken from reference TRBV19 and TRBJ1-2): DGGITQSPKYLFRKEGQNVTLSCEQNLNHDAMYWYRQDPGQGLRLIYYSQIVNDFQKGDIAEGYSVSREKKESFPLTVTSAQKNPTAFYLCASSQQQANYGYTFGSGTRLTVV.

About this clone itself: Different DNA sequences within this sample yield the same CDR3. The chain joins TRBV4-3 to TRBJ2-5; the D is unclear. CDR1 LGHNA and CDR2 YSLEER come from the germline V gene. V lost 0 bases and J lost 5, with 7 bases in between. The CDR3 is 13 amino acids. Written as DNA, the CDR3 is TGCGCCAGCAGCCAAGACCGCCGGGAGACCCAGTACTTC. Protein: CASSQDRRETQYF.

V is TRBV29-1 and J is TRBJ2-2; D might be TRBD2 (6 bases). V lost 6 bases and J 1 base, leaving 15 bases between the germline ends. Germline V lookup: CDR1 SQVTM, CDR2 ANQGSEA. This CDR3 region has 15 residues. The DNA of the CDR3 is TGCAGCGTAAGAGCCGGGACTCGGAACACCGGGGAGCTGTTTTTT. Protein sequence: CSVRAGTRNTGELFF.

The chain carries TRBV7-9 and TRBJ1-2; D is unresolved. The CDR3 length is 11 residues. Germline V CDR1 and CDR2: SEHNR, FQNEAQ (reference sequence). V lost 5 bases to trimming and J lost 7 bases, with 8 bases between them. CDR3 loop: CASSAGGGYTF. The DNA for the CDR3 is TGTGCCAGCAGCGCGGGTGGTGGCTACACCTTC.

This sequence joins TRBV15 and TRBJ2-1, with 8 bases that match TRBD2. J lost 10 bases, V lost 4 bases, and 3 bases had no gene match. Per the germline V gene, CDR1 is LNHNV and CDR2 is YYDKDF (reference sequence). The CDR3 has 12 amino acids. CDR3 in DNA: TGTGCCACCAGCACTTTAGCGGGAGAGCAGTTCTTC. Translation gives CATSTLAGEQFF.

V is TRBV12-5 and J is TRBJ1-5; D is ambiguous. The CDR3 spans 13 residues. The germline V gene encodes CDR1 LGHNT and CDR2 FRNRAP. V lost 5 bases and J lost 5, with 10 bases in between. Here the CDR3 reads CASGQSGDQPQHF. CDR3 coding DNA: TGTGCTAGTGGTCAAAGCGGGGATCAGCCCCAGCATTTT.

V usage is TRBV4-3 and J usage is TRBJ1-2; no firm D call. The CDR3 runs to 13 residues. Between the trimmed V and J ends, which lost 0 bases and 4 bases, there was a span of 6 bases. Looked up from germline, CDR1 is LGHNA and CDR2 is YSLEER. DNA of the CDR3: TGCGCCAGCAGCCAAGATAGCACCTATGGCTACACCTTC. This encodes CASSQDSTYGYTF.

The rearrangement uses TRBV2 and TRBJ1-2; D is unresolved. Looked up from germline, CDR1 is SNHLY and CDR2 is FYNNEI. V was pared by 6 bases and J by 4 bases, with 9 bases between. This CDR3 contains 12 residues. The CDR3 spells CASRGLSYGYTF. The CDR3 DNA reads as TGTGCCAGCAGGGGCCTCTCCTATGGCTACACCTTC. Using reference TRBV2 and TRBJ1-2 for the parts outside the CDR3, the full variable domain is EPEVTQTPSHQVTQMGQEVILRCVPISNHLYFYWYRQILGQKVEFLVSFYNNEISEKSEIFDDQFSVERPDGSNFTLKIRSTKLEDSAMYFCASRGLSYGYTFGSGTRLTVV.

The J gene is TRBJ1-4, the V gene TRBV29-1, with D possibly matching TRBD1 (5 bases). V lost 3 bases, J lost 4 bases, and 12 bases lay in between. Per germline, CDR1 SQVTM and CDR2 ANQGSEA. The CDR3 runs 14 residues. CDR3 coding DNA: TGCAGCGTTGAGGAAACGGGGGTTAATGAAAAACTGTTTTTT. Its translation: CSVEETGVNEKLFF.

V is TRBV5-4 and J is TRBJ1-2, with a possible D match to TRBD1 (6 bases). Germline V gene sequence: CDR1 SGHNT, CDR2 YYREEE (reference sequence). V shed 0 bases and J shed 3 bases, with 18 bases lying between them. This CDR3 comprises 17 residues. Here the CDR3 reads CASSLAPPTGLDYGYTF. As DNA, the CDR3 is TGTGCCAGCAGCTTGGCCCCCCCGACAGGTCTCGACTATGGCTACACCTTC. Complete variable domain (other parts from reference TRBV5-4 and TRBJ1-2): ETGVTQSPTHLIKTRGQQVTLRCSSQSGHNTVSWYQQALGQGPQFIFQYYREEENGRGNFPPRFSGLQFPNYSSELNVNALELDDSALYLCASSLAPPTGLDYGYTFGSGTRLTVV.

CDR3 residues: CASSHLANEQFF. The CDR3 DNA reads TGTGCCAGCAGCCACCTAGCGAATGAGCAGTTCTTC. The V and J genes are TRBV5-4 and TRBJ2-1, with D possibly TRBD2 on 6 matching bases. The CDR3 consists of 12 residues. In germline, CDR1 is SGHNT, CDR2 YYREEE (reference sequence). The germline V and J ends were trimmed by 4 bases and 7 bases, with 9 bases remaining between them.

V gene TRBV6-5 combines with J gene TRBJ2-7; tentative D call: TRBD2 (6 bases). The CDR3 spans 13 residues. CDR1 is MNHEY, CDR2 SVGAGI, per germline. Trimming took 9 bases from V and 2 from J, leaving 14 bases between them. This CDR3 reads CASSQEGAYEQYF. The DNA for the CDR3 is TGTGCCAGTTCCCAGGAGGGCGCCTACGAGCAGTACTTC.

The chain carries TRBV7-2 and TRBJ2-5; D is perhaps TRBD1 (6 bases). Germline V gene data show CDR1 as SGHTA and CDR2 as FQGNSA. The V end lost 3 bases, the J end lost 3 bases, and 8 bases lay between the germline ends. This CDR3 comprises 13 residues. For the CDR3, the DNA is TGTGCCAGCAGCTTTAACAGGGAAGAGACCCAGTACTTC. Translation: CASSFNREETQYF. Drawing the rest from reference TRBV7-2 and TRBJ2-5, the complete variable domain is GAGVSQSPSNKVTEKGKDVELRCDPISGHTALYWYRQSLGQGLEFLIYFQGNSAPDKSGLPSDRFSAERTGGSVSTLTIQRTQQEDSAVYLCASSFNREETQYFGPGTRLLVL.

V is TRBV19 and J is TRBJ1-5; 9 bases map to TRBD1. The CDR3 spans 12 residues. Germline V gene sequence: CDR1 LNHDA, CDR2 SQIVND (reference sequence). V dropped 8 bases and J dropped 11; count of bases not matched to a gene: 7. CDR3 bases: TGTGCCAGTGGGGACAGGGTGTTGACCCAGCATTTT. Translated: CASGDRVLTQHF.

The V and J genes are TRBV28 and TRBJ2-7, with D uncertain. Trimming pared 2 bases from V and 2 bases from J, leaving 7 bases between. The CDR3 consists of 13 residues. Germline values: CDR1 MDHEN, CDR2 SYDVKM. This chain's CDR3 is CASSLPGPYEQYF. In DNA, the CDR3 is TGTGCCAGCAGTTTACCTGGCCCCTACGAGCAGTACTTC. Full variable domain (remainder filled in from reference TRBV28 and TRBJ2-7): DVKVTQSSRYLVKRTGEKVFLECVQDMDHENMFWYRQDPGLGLRLIYFSYDVKMKEKGDIPEGYSVSREKKERFSLILESASTNQTSMYLCASSLPGPYEQYFGPGTRLTVT.

The chain employs TRBV6-6 and TRBJ2-7, with 8 bases lining up with TRBD1. The CDR3 covers 14 residues. Germline values: CDR1 MNHNY, CDR2 SVGAGI (reference sequence). The trim removed 6 bases at V and 3 bases at J, leaving 7 bases unmatched. Here the CDR3 DNA reads TGTGCCAGCAGGGACAGGGATGAAATCTACGAGCAGTACTTC. As protein: CASRDRDEIYEQYF.

V usage is TRBV5-1 and J usage is TRBJ2-1; perhaps TRBD2 as D (6 bases). The CDR3 covers 15 residues. Deletions cut 4 bases from V and 1 base from J, with 12 bases between. CDR1 and CDR2 from the germline V gene are SGHRS and YFSETQ. CDR3 region: CASSLWRESYNEQFF. CDR3 bases: TGCGCCAGCAGCCTCTGGCGGGAATCCTACAATGAGCAGTTCTTC.

V usage is TRBV21-1 and J usage is TRBJ1-2. TRBV21-1 is marked as a pseudogene. The CDR3 sequence is 12 residues long. The DNA for the CDR3 is TGTGCCAGCAGCAAGAGGGTTGGGGGCTACACCTTC. This encodes CASSKRVGGYTF.

The chain couples TRBV10-3 to TRBJ1-2; TRBD1 matches 9 bases. The V segment lost 6 bases and the J segment 8 bases; nucleotides outside the gene matches: 7. CDR1 ENHRY and CDR2 SYGVKD come from the germline V gene. CDR3 length: 13 residues. The CDR3 sequence: CAIRGQGEGGYTF. CDR3 in DNA: TGTGCCATCAGGGGACAGGGAGAGGGAGGCTACACCTTC.

CDR3 sequence: CAISETGGDTEAFF. DNA for the CDR3: TGTGCCATCAGTGAGACAGGGGGAGACACTGAAGCTTTCTTT. This chain links TRBV10-3 with TRBJ1-1; 8 nucleotides align to TRBD1. CDR3 size: 14 residues. The germline V gene has CDR1 ENHRY and CDR2 SYGVKD. V dropped 2 bases and J dropped 3; count of bases not matched to a gene: 2.

This rearrangement joins TRBV7-2 to TRBJ1-2, with D perhaps matching TRBD1 (6 bases). V was clipped by 5 bases and J by 8 bases, with 18 bases between them. Per germline, CDR1 SGHTA and CDR2 FQGNSA. This CDR3 has 14 residues. The CDR3 coding sequence is TGTGCCAGCAGCCCAAGGGGGGGGGCGCGAGGCTACACCTTC. Translating gives CASSPRGGARGYTF.

The rearrangement joins TRBV5-1 to TRBJ2-1; D not resolved. The CDR3 spans 11 residues. Germline V gene sequence: CDR1 SGHRS, CDR2 YFSETQ. V lost 2 bases, J lost 9 bases, and 6 bases lay in between. The CDR3 DNA sequence: TGCGCCAGCAGCTTAACCGGTGAGCAGTTCTTC. The encoded protein is CASSLTGEQFF. Based on the CDR3 plus reference TRBV5-1 and TRBJ2-1, the full variable domain is KAGVTQTPRYLIKTRGQQVTLSCSPISGHRSVSWYQQTPGQGLQFLFEYFSETQRNKGNFPGRFSGRQFSNSRSEMNVSTLELGDSALYLCASSLTGEQFFGPGTRLTVL.

The V gene is TRBV7-2, the J gene TRBJ1-1; D gene uncertain. CDR1 is SGHTA and CDR2 is FQGNSA in the germline V gene. This CDR3 is 13 amino acids long. V shed 3 bases and J shed 1 base, with 6 bases lying between them. The CDR3 nucleotides are TGTGCCAGCAGCTTCGAGCAGAACACTGAAGCTTTCTTT. Protein: CASSFEQNTEAFF.

The chain links TRBV7-9 to TRBJ1-1; no reliable D call. The CDR3 runs to 15 residues. Deletions cut 1 base from V and 3 bases from J, with 12 bases between. The V gene's germline CDR1 is SEHNR and CDR2 FQNEAQ (reference sequence). CDR3 coding DNA: TGTGCCAGCAGCTTAGACAGATGGGAGGACACTGAAGCTTTCTTT. Translating it yields CASSLDRWEDTEAFF.

V and J are TRBV6-6 and TRBJ2-7; 7 bases fit TRBD2. CDR3 size: 15 residues. The J segment lost 0 bases and the V segment lost 6 bases, leaving 8 bases of the junction unmatched. The V gene's germline CDR1 is MNHNY and CDR2 SVGAGI (reference sequence). The CDR3 DNA follows: TGTGCCAGCAGAGGAAGCGGGGAGAGCTCCTACGAGCAGTACTTC. Protein product: CASRGSGESSYEQYF.

The rearrangement links TRBV7-2 to TRBJ1-3, with D perhaps TRBD1 (6 bases). Between the trimmed V and J ends, which lost 5 bases and 0 bases, there was a span of 8 bases. The CDR3 spans 14 residues. The germline CDR1 and CDR2 sequences are SGHTA and FQGNSA. CDR3 residues: CASSQGLSGNTIYF. DNA of the CDR3: TGTGCCAGCAGCCAGGGGCTCTCTGGAAACACCATATATTTT.